The present T cell receptor (beta chain) was sequenced within a study of blood T cell repertoires in COVID-19 (dated by TCRdb to 2018 to 2021). A note on the overall study: Samples from collaborators originated in the United States, Italy and Spain and spanned both the acute and convalescent phases of COVID-19. The dataset comprised deeply sampled blood TCRbeta repertoires from subjects exposed to, actively infected with, or recovered from COVID-19. The sample metadata nearly always contained a de-identified subject ID, COVID-19 status, age in years and sex. Samples were obtained from the ongoing ImmuneRACE study (first 160 participants) and from about 1,300 subjects provided by 6 global collaborators. The prospective study material was composed of cDNA or gDNA derived from T cells, B-cell-depleted T cells, or PBMCs. The repertoires were made available in a free public database intended to serve as a resource for research on the immune response to SARS-CoV-2. Where available, HLA class I and class II types were taken from metadata supplied by the sample provider and were not determined by assay-based typing.

Samples from volunteer blood donors who had recovered from COVID-19 were contributed by a second Seattle source. Each collaborating institution followed its own protocols to collect whole blood in K2EDTA tubes. Collaborator samples were shipped for TCRbeta analysis as frozen whole blood, isolated PBMCs, or DNA extracted from either sample type. TCRbeta CDR3 regions were amplified from genomic DNA by means of the immunoSEQ Assay, a bias-controlled multiplex PCR. In the paper's pipeline: The number of nucleated cells in each sample was estimated by amplification of reference gene primers within the assay. To quantify the absolute abundance of each unique TCRbeta CDR3 rearrangement, sequence reads were collapsed and filtered. For each sample, productive Simpson clonality was calculated as the square root of Simpson's diversity index over productive rearrangements. Imported from immuneACCESS, the table was reduced by TCRdb to in-frame sequences with V and J called. These copies leave out some clones; in studies compared against another copy, an unresolved V gene accounts for under half, and the cause of the remainder is not known. V, J and clone size derive from that table, while D and trimming were established from the DNA sequence. For this sample the table gives some 200,000 clones, of which around four fifths were detected only once. The ten biggest clones cover 5.1% of the sample.

As for this clone: Its antigen has not been determined. No clone much larger than this one lies a single base away; base qualities are absent.

CDR1 LGHDT and CDR2 YNNKEL are derived from the germline V gene (reference sequence). V drops 4 bases and J drops 12 bases, leaving 16 bases in between. Including cysteine and phenylalanine, the CDR3 has 13 amino acids. The entry retains the CDR3 DNA only, 39 bases that are in frame from base 1. Beyond this particular receptor, the publication reports: Clinical and demographic metadata were provided uncurated, with the amount varying by source and participant.

The sequence was collected from a woman aged 60-75 years who had recovered from COVID-19. This receptor chain uses TRBV3-1 (or the pseudogene TRBV3-2) and TRBJ2-1; the D gene is perhaps TRBD2, from 5 matching bases. Sequences were obtained from peripheral blood. The nucleotide sequence reads TGTGCCAGCAGCCTTACTAGGGCCCGCCGGCAGTTCTTC. The resulting protein is CASSLTRARRQFF.